This entry lists 22 T cell receptor beta chains sequenced from one sample in a study of tumor-infiltrating lymphocytes in primary liver carcinoma. TCR beta cDNA was made from 400 to 500 ng total RNA with a constant-region primer. Researchers made the TCR beta libraries by running three nested multiplex PCR rounds with slightly modified ARM-PCR. With TRBV1-TRBV30 forward primers and a C-beta reverse primer, the first two PCR rounds were run for 10 cycles each. Each CDR3 protein gets one entry after TCRdb re-called the multiplex PCR reads with MiXCR. The table records more than 95,000 distinct CDR3 sequences, under 65% of them present only once. Each 20-30 mg portion of unsorted bulk tissue served as the source for co-extraction of RNA and DNA. Sequencing was done on a sample of liver tumor tissue from sampling region 3. Noted subset: tumor region T3, left-lateral pole. These receptors all come from a woman in her sixties with primary liver carcinoma and hepatitis B virus infection.

V is TRBV11-2 and J is TRBJ2-1; tentative D call: TRBD2 (5 bases). V shed 4 bases and J shed 15 bases, with 16 bases lying between them. Germline V gene sequence: CDR1 SGHAT, CDR2 FQNNGV. This CDR3 contains 12 residues. CDR3 region: CASSSPAEVPFF. Written as DNA, the CDR3 is TGTGCCAGCAGCTCCCCTGCGGAGGTTCCGTTCTTC. Supplemented by reference TRBV11-2 and TRBJ2-1, the full variable domain reads EAGVAQSPRYKIIEKRQSVAFWCNPISGHATLYWYQQILGQGPKLLIQFQNNGVVDDSQLPKDRFSAERLKGVDSTLKIQPAKLEDSAVYLCASSSPAEVPFFGPGTRLTVL.

The chain couples TRBV11-2 to TRBJ1-2; TRBD1 is a possible D gene (5 bases). The CDR3 has 15 residues. The V and J ends lost 5 bases and 5 bases respectively, with 18 bases between them. Germline loops: CDR1 SGHAT, CDR2 FQNNGV. The CDR3 is CASSPHMGYRYGYTF. The CDR3 DNA reads TGTGCCAGCAGCCCCCACATGGGATACAGGTATGGCTACACCTTC.

Notes on this clonotype: Germline is not matched at one junction end, which may reflect a read error. The rearrangement joins TRBV12-5 to TRBJ2-1; tentative D call: TRBD2 (5 bases). The CDR3 consists of 16 residues. Looked up from germline, CDR1 is LGHNT and CDR2 is FRNRAP. This CDR3 is CASGPLPGGSLDERFF. CDR3 DNA sequence: TGTGCTAGTGGTCCCCTCCCAGGAGGCTCTTTGGATGAGCGGTTCTTC.

V and J are TRBV11-3 and TRBJ2-7; 7 nucleotides agree with TRBD2. CDR1 and CDR2 (germline): SGHNT, YENEEA. The trim removed 3 bases at V and 6 bases at J, leaving 17 bases unmatched. The CDR3 has 17 amino acids. CDR3 in amino acids: CASSLVLSSGEGIEQYF. The CDR3 coding sequence is TGTGCCAGCAGCTTGGTCCTCTCTAGCGGAGAGGGGATCGAGCAGTACTTC.

Turning to this clonotype: At one boundary the junction diverges from the germline segment, which might be a read error. The rearrangement links TRBV11-1 to TRBJ1-2; a possible D gene is TRBD1 (6 bases). Germline-derived CDR1 and CDR2 are SGHAT and FQDESV (reference sequence). There are 13 residues in the CDR3. CDR3 in DNA: TGCGCCAGCAGCCCAGGACAGTTCCCTGACTACACCTTC. Amino acid sequence: CASSPGQFPDYTF.

About this clonotype: The junction departs from the called germline gene at one end, perhaps through a read error. J is TRBJ2-1 and V is TRBV11-2; 8 bases fit TRBD1. CDR3 length: 15 amino acids. Germline V gene lookup returns CDR1 SGHAT and CDR2 FQNNGV. DNA of the CDR3: TGTGTCAGCAGCTCCCAGGACAGGGTCCTGGATGAGCAGTTCTTC. It is translated as CVSSSQDRVLDEQFF.

Worth noting for this clonotype: The junction departs from the called germline gene at one end, perhaps through a read error. The chain recombines TRBV5-5 with TRBJ2-1; D is undetermined. The length of the CDR3 is 15 residues. Per germline, CDR1 SGHKS and CDR2 YYEKEE (reference sequence). CDR3 in amino acids: CASSLRQDPYNEQLF. In nucleotides, the CDR3 is TGCGCCAGCAGCTTGCGGCAGGACCCCTACAATGAGCAGCTCTTC.

This clonotype was seen only a few times. At one end, the junction sequence differs from germline, possibly due to a read error. The chain is built from TRBV10-2 and TRBJ2-1; 9 nucleotides align to TRBD2. The CDR3 is 16 amino acids. Germline V lookup: CDR1 WSHSY, CDR2 SAAADI. This CDR3 is CASHKPSSGIYNVQFF. Written as DNA, the CDR3 is TGCGCCAGCCACAAGCCTTCTAGCGGGATCTACAATGTGCAGTTCTTC.

As to this clonotype: This may stem from a read error, because a much larger clone lies one nucleotide away. The chain links TRBV12-3 or TRBV12-4 to TRBJ2-7; either TRBD1 or TRBD2 may fit D (5 bases each). Deletions cut 7 bases from V and 5 bases from J, with 15 bases between. CDR3 length: 13 residues. CDR3 in amino acids: CASIRQGEDEQYF. The CDR3, as DNA: TGTGCCAGCATCCGGCAGGGAGAAGACGAGCAGTACTTC.

V and J are TRBV30 and TRBJ1-6; a possible D gene is TRBD1 (6 bases). Germline CDR1 GTSNPN, CDR2 SVGIG (reference sequence). The CDR3 is 13 amino acids. The CDR3 loop reads CAARGEYNSPLHF. The CDR3 nucleotides read TGTGCTGCTAGGGGGGAATATAATTCACCCCTCCACTTT.

This clonotype has only one observation. A clone one base away is much larger, so this may be a read error. V gene TRBV5-4 combines with J gene TRBJ2-5; the D is unclear. CDR3 length: 13 residues. CDR1 and CDR2 (germline): SGHNT, YYREEE (reference sequence). The DNA for the CDR3 is TGTGCCAGCAGCCCCACCCCACAAGAGGCCCAGTACTTC. It yields the protein CASSPTPQEAQYF. Variable domain in full (rest from reference TRBV5-4 and TRBJ2-5): ETGVTQSPTHLIKTRGQQVTLRCSSQSGHNTVSWYQQALGQGPQFIFQYYREEENGRGNFPPRFSGLQFPNYSSELNVNALELDDSALYLCASSPTPQEAQYFGPGTRLLVL.

Note on this clonotype: The junction and the germline gene differ at one end; a read error may be behind it. The chain links TRBV11-3 to TRBJ2-7, with TRBD2 matching over 7 bases. The CDR3 extends over 14 amino acids. The germline gives CDR1 SGHNT, CDR2 YENEEA. The CDR3: CASSPAGSSCEQYF. The CDR3 DNA is TGTGCCAGTAGCCCAGCGGGGAGTTCCTGCGAGCAGTACTTC.

Many counts were recorded for this clonotype. The chain joins TRBV6-1 to TRBJ2-1, with TRBD2 as a possible D gene (6 bases). The CDR3 contains 14 residues. Per the germline V gene, CDR1 is MNHNS and CDR2 is SASEGT. Trimming took 5 bases from V and 10 from J, leaving 18 bases between them. In DNA, the CDR3 is TGTGCCAGCAGTCGGGAGACTAGGGTAGGCGAGCAGTTCTTC. It codes for CASSRETRVGEQFF.

Concerning this clonotype itself: As the CDR3 is not closed by the conserved phenylalanine or tryptophan, this likely results from a read error. V is TRBV29-1 and J is TRBJ2-1; perhaps TRBD2 as D (6 bases). Germline V gene data show CDR1 as SQVTM and CDR2 as ANQGSEA. The V end lost 7 bases, the J end lost 8 bases, and 21 bases lay between the germline ends. The CDR3 is 14 amino acids. CDR3 sequence: CSARPGLSRDEQFL. DNA of the CDR3: TGCAGCGCTCGGCCGGGACTTAGTCGCGATGAGCAGTTCTTA.

Concerning this clonotype: Germline is not matched at one junction end, which may reflect a read error. The chain combines TRBV2 with TRBJ2-3; 8 bases line up with TRBD2. The CDR3 has 15 amino acids. In germline, CDR1 is SNHLY, CDR2 FYNNEI. As DNA, the CDR3 is TGTGGCAGCAGTCCCAGCGGGGGAGGCACAGATACGCAGTATTTT. This translates into CGSSPSGGGTDTQYF.

Points on this clonotype: The conserved phenylalanine or tryptophan normally closing the CDR3 is absent here, so this likely arose from a read error. The CDR3 sequence is CASSYRRGISGRVNEQFL. For the CDR3, the DNA is TGTGCCAGCAGTTATAGGAGGGGAATTAGCGGGAGGGTTAATGAGCAGTTCCTC. The V and J genes are TRBV6-5 and TRBJ2-1, with 11 bases lining up with TRBD2. This CDR3 is built from 18 residues. The trim removed 3 bases at V and 7 bases at J, leaving 14 bases unmatched. Germline CDR1 is MNHEY and CDR2 is SVGAGI.

This clonotype was seen repeatedly, ten times or more. This chain uses TRBV5-4 with TRBJ2-2; TRBD2 might be the D (5 bases). This CDR3 has 16 amino acids. V dropped 1 base and J dropped 1 base, with 11 bases sitting between them. CDR1 is SGHNT, CDR2 YYREEE, per germline (reference sequence). The CDR3 bases are TGTGCCAGCAGCTTGTTCCTAGCCATGAACACCGGGGAGCTGTTTTTT. Protein sequence: CASSLFLAMNTGELFF.

In this sample, this clonotype turned up many times. This chain connects TRBV14 to TRBJ2-3; D is uncertain. CDR3 length: 14 residues. Between the trimmed V and J ends, which lost 2 bases and 4 bases, there was a span of 10 bases. Germline values: CDR1 SGHDN, CDR2 FVKESK. CDR3 region: CASSQHLIPDTQYF. The CDR3 nucleotides read TGTGCCAGCAGCCAACACTTGATCCCAGATACGCAGTATTTT. The full variable domain, rest sourced from reference TRBV14 and TRBJ2-3, is EAGVTQFPSHSVIEKGQTVTLRCDPISGHDNLYWYRRVMGKEIKFLLHFVKESKQDESGMPNNRFLAERTGGTYSTLKVQPAELEDSGVYFCASSQHLIPDTQYFGPGTRLTVL.

Regarding this clonotype: A much larger clone sits a single nucleotide away, making a read error possible. The chain links TRBV30 to TRBJ2-3; D could derive from TRBD1 or TRBD2 (5 bases each). Germline lookup yields CDR1 GTSNPN and CDR2 SVGIG (reference sequence). The CDR3 contains 15 residues. The V end was cut by 1 base, the J end by 0 bases, with 11 bases between. Written as DNA, the CDR3 is TGTGCCTGGAGTGAACGAGGGACCAGCACAGATACGCAGTATTTT. It yields the protein CAWSERGTSTDTQYF.

This clonotype occurred many times. The CDR3 DNA reads TGTGCCAGCAGCTTGCGGAGCCGATGGACAGATACGCAGTATTTT. As protein: CASSLRSRWTDTQYF. The chain is built from TRBV5-4 and TRBJ2-3; unclear D gene. Germline V CDR1 and CDR2: SGHNT, YYREEE (reference sequence). Trimming removed 1 base from V and 3 bases from J, with 12 bases in between. The CDR3 extends over 15 amino acids.

As to this clonotype: A junction boundary mismatches the germline segment, possibly from a read error. The rearrangement links TRBV11-3 to TRBJ1-4, with a possible D match to TRBD1 (6 bases). Germline CDR1 reads SGHNT; CDR2 reads YENEEA. CDR3 length: 14 residues. CDR3 in amino acids: CASSLPDSNERLFF. DNA for the CDR3: TGTGCCAGCAGCTTACCGGACAGTAATGAAAGACTGTTTTTT.

Notes on this clonotype: Relative to the germline gene, one junction end is altered; a read error may explain this. The chain recombines TRBV11-2 with TRBJ2-2, with a possible D match to TRBD2 (5 bases). The length of the CDR3 is 13 residues. Germline V gene lookup returns CDR1 SGHAT and CDR2 FQNNGV. The CDR3 sequence: CASSLGWAGELFF. CDR3 nucleotides: TGTGCCAGCAGCTTAGGGTGGGCCGGGGAACTGTTTTTT.